The 3 T cell receptor beta chains presented below share a single source sample, sequenced in a study of cytomegalovirus exposure and HLA in healthy donors. The PCR used 60 Vbeta and 13 Jbeta primers. Libraries were prepared by immunoSEQ multiplex PCR; TCRdb keeps only in-frame clonotypes and omits some of them. The sample records approximately 160,000 clones, about 81% being singletons. The sample comprised PBMCs. These receptors were obtained from a girl aged 5-17 years in good health and CMV-seropositive.

The chain employs TRBV5-1 and TRBJ2-2, with 8 bases fitting TRBD2. This CDR3 has 16 residues. Germline CDR1 and CDR2: SGHRS and YFSETQ. V shed 0 bases, J shed 5 bases, and the junction held 6 bases outside the gene matches. The CDR3 reads CASSLDGRAGTGELFF. CDR3 nucleotide sequence: TGCGCCAGCAGCTTGGACGGGAGGGCCGGGACCGGGGAGCTGTTTTTT.

The rearrangement links TRBV11-2 to TRBJ2-7, with D maybe TRBD2 (5 bases). Per the germline V gene, CDR1 is SGHAT and CDR2 is FQNNGV. CDR3 length: 17 residues. The germline V and J ends were trimmed by 5 bases and 0 bases, with 20 bases remaining between them. CDR3 loop: CASSPRDVGLYSYEQYF. CDR3 nucleotides: TGTGCCAGCAGCCCCCGGGATGTAGGACTCTACTCCTACGAGCAGTACTTC. Variable domain in full (rest from reference TRBV11-2 and TRBJ2-7): EAGVAQSPRYKIIEKRQSVAFWCNPISGHATLYWYQQILGQGPKLLIQFQNNGVVDDSQLPKDRFSAERLKGVDSTLKIQPAKLEDSAVYLCASSPRDVGLYSYEQYFGPGTRLTVT.

The rearrangement joins TRBV6-4 to TRBJ2-2; D may be TRBD2 (6 bases). This CDR3 contains 14 residues. Between the trimmed V and J ends, which lost 4 bases and 5 bases, there was a span of 11 bases. The germline V gene has CDR1 MRHNA and CDR2 SNTAGT. DNA for the CDR3: TGTGCCAGCAGTGCTTACGGGGGTACCGGGGAGCTGTTTTTT. This codes for CASSAYGGTGELFF.